This paragraph reports one T cell receptor (beta chain). Its antigen is still unknown. The sample comes from a study of cytomegalovirus exposure and HLA in healthy donors. It was with 60 Vbeta and 13 Jbeta primers that the PCR ran. Assay used: immunoSEQ multiplex PCR; TCRdb lists only in-frame clones, some missing. This sample yields 100,000 to 150,000 clones, of which 75% to 90% are seen a single time; roughly 20% belongs to the top ten. General study findings and limits: Presence/absence comparisons presumed near-even sequencing depth among donors. Cytomegalovirus association was assigned to under 200 TCR beta chains.

V lost 5 bases and J lost 2, with 18 bases in between. Germline-derived CDR1 and CDR2 are SEHNR and FQNEAQ (reference sequence). This CDR3 is built from 16 residues. The origin of this receptor is a man aged 18 to 35 in good health and CMV-seropositive. The sequenced sample was PBMCs. The gene calls are TRBV7-9 and TRBJ1-2; possible D gene TRBD1, 5 bases. The CDR3 is CASSPSGDRPNYGYTF. CDR3 DNA sequence: TGTGCCAGCAGCCCTAGCGGGGACCGGCCAAACTATGGCTACACCTTC.